Listed here are 6 T cell receptor beta chains from one sample, sequenced in a study of tumor-infiltrating lymphocytes in primary liver carcinoma. The investigators made TCR beta cDNA from roughly 0.45 ug total RNA, using a constant-region primer. Three nested multiplex PCR rounds, a slightly modified ARM-PCR method, built the TCR beta libraries. TRBV1-TRBV30 forward primers and a C-beta reverse primer were used in the first two PCR rounds, which each ran for 9 to 10 cycles. Via MiXCR, TCRdb re-called the multiplex PCR reads, giving one row per CDR3 protein. Seen here are about 120,000 distinct CDR3 sequences, about two thirds observed once, and the top ten hold 8.1%. Between about 17 and 34 mg of unsorted bulk tissue served as the source from which RNA and DNA were co-extracted. Specimen: tumor-adjacent normal liver tissue. The source of these receptors is an older woman with primary liver carcinoma and hepatitis B virus infection.

For this clonotype: This sequence may be a read error, since a much larger clone differs from it by one base. This chain joins TRBV5-1 and TRBJ2-5; 9 bases are shared with TRBD2. This CDR3 is 16 amino acids long. Germline CDR1 reads SGHRS; CDR2 reads YFSETQ. After removal of 2 bases from V and 5 bases from J, the junction contained 10 bases not matched to a gene. The CDR3 DNA reads as TGCGCCAGCAGCTTTGTAGAAGCGGGAGGCAAGGAGACCCAGTACTTC. This translates into CASSFVEAGGKETQYF.

On this clonotype: Being one base from a much bigger clone, this may be a read error. The CDR3 DNA reads as TGCGCCAGCAGCCCCGGGACTAGCGGGACCAATGAGCATTTCTTC. This translates into CASSPGTSGTNEHFF. The chain employs TRBV5-1 and TRBJ2-1, with 13 bases fitting TRBD2. The CDR3 loop spans 15 amino acids. Germline V CDR1 and CDR2: SGHRS, YFSETQ.

This clonotype was seen ten or more times. This chain uses TRBV12-3 or TRBV12-4 with TRBJ2-3; 9 positions agree with TRBD1. CDR3 size: 17 residues. The V gene end was trimmed by 6 bases and the J gene end by 3 bases; junction bases not matched to a gene: 13. As DNA, the CDR3 is TGTGCCAGCAGGATATCCGGGACAGGGATCGGAACAGATACGCAGTATTTT. Translating gives CASRISGTGIGTDTQYF.

A remark on this clonotype: One end of the junction does not line up with germline, which may come from a read error. J is TRBJ2-6 and V is TRBV28, with a weak D call TRBD1 (6 bases). This CDR3 contains 17 residues. Per germline, CDR1 MDHEN and CDR2 SYDVKM. DNA for the CDR3: TGTGCCGGCATCGAAGGGGGTTCAAGCTCTGGGGCCAACGTCCTGAGTTTC. It yields the protein CAGIEGGSSSGANVLSF.

J is TRBJ2-6 and V is TRBV5-8; unclear D gene. The CDR3 consists of 16 residues. Trimming took 2 bases from V and 11 from J, leaving 20 bases between them. CDR1 is SGHTS and CDR2 is YDEGEE in the germline V gene. Written as DNA, the CDR3 is TGTGCCAGCAGCTTCCCTCGTTCCTCTGGGGTCGACGTCCTGACTTTC. Protein sequence: CASSFPRSSGVDVLTF.

Worth noting for this clonotype: At one boundary the junction diverges from the germline segment, which might be a read error. The rearrangement links TRBV11-2 to TRBJ1-1; TRBD1 matches at 7 bases. The CDR3 has 15 residues. Per the germline V gene, CDR1 is SGHAT and CDR2 is FQNNGV. The CDR3 protein is CASCLGGVMNTEAFF. The CDR3 nucleotides read TGTGCCAGCTGCTTAGGGGGCGTGATGAACACAGAAGCTTTCTTT.